This T cell receptor beta chain was obtained from a study of identical twins. In TCRdb, the 5' RACE reads were re-called with MiXCR into one record per CDR3 protein. Altogether hundreds of thousands of distinct CDR3 sequences are present, under 9% being singletons, with the ten largest covering 0.85% to 1%. This clonotype came up a few times. The CDR3 is 10 residues long. Deletions cut 8 bases from V and 8 bases from J, with 12 bases between. Germline values: CDR1 SQVTM, CDR2 ANQGSEA. This sample also belongs to another study, concerning yellow fever vaccine responses in identical twins.

Sample: PBMCs. The receptor was derived from a woman aged 18-29 years in good health. The chain recombines TRBV29-1 with TRBJ1-2, with D perhaps TRBD1 (6 bases). The CDR3 nucleotides read TGCAGCACCAGGGGAGAAGGCTACACCTTC. Its translation is CSTRGEGYTF.